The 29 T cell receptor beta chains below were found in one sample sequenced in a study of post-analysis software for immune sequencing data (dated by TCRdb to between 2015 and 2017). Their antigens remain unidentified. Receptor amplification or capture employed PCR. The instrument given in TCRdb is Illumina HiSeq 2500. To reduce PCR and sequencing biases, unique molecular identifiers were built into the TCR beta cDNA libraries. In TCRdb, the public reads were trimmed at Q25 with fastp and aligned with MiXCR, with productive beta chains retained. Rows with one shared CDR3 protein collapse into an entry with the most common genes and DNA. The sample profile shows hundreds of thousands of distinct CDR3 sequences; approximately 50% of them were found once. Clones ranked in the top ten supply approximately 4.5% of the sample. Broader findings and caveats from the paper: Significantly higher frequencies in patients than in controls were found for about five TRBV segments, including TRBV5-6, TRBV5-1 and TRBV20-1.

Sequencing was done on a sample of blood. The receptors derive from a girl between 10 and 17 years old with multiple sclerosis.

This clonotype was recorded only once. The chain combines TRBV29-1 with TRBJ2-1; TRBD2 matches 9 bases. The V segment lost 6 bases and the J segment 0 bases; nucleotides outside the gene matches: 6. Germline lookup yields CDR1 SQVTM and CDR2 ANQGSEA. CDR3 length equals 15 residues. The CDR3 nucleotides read TGCAGCGTGACCCTAGCGGGGAGCTCCTACAATGAGCAGTTCTTC. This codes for CSVTLAGSSYNEQFF.

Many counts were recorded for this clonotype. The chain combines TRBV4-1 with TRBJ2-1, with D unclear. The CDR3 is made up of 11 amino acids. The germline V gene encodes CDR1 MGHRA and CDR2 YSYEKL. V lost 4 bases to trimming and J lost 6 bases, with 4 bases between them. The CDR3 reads CASSLSNEQFF. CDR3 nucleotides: TGCGCCAGCAGCCTCTCCAATGAGCAGTTCTTC.

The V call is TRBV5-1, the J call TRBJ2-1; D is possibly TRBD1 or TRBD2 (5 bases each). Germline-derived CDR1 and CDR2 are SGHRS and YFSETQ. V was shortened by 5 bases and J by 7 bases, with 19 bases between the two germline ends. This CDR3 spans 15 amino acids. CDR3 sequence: CASRRLNEGWNEQFF. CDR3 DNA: TGCGCCAGCAGGCGACTGAACGAGGGGTGGAATGAGCAGTTCTTC. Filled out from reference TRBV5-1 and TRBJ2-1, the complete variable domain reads KAGVTQTPRYLIKTRGQQVTLSCSPISGHRSVSWYQQTPGQGLQFLFEYFSETQRNKGNFPGRFSGRQFSNSRSEMNVSTLELGDSALYLCASRRLNEGWNEQFFGPGTRLTVL.

The CDR3 is CASSFAGADTQYF. CDR3 DNA sequence: TGTGCCAGCAGCTTTGCGGGCGCAGATACGCAGTATTTT. The chain carries TRBV7-2 and TRBJ2-3; TRBD2 might be the D (5 bases). The CDR3 runs 13 residues. V was pared by 3 bases and J by 4 bases, with 8 bases between. Germline V gene data show CDR1 as SGHTA and CDR2 as FQGNSA.

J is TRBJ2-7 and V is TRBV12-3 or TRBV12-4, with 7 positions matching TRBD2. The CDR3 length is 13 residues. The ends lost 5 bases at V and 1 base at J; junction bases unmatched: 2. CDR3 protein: CASSGRGSYEQYF. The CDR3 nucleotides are TGTGCCAGCAGTGGGCGGGGGTCCTACGAGCAGTACTTC.

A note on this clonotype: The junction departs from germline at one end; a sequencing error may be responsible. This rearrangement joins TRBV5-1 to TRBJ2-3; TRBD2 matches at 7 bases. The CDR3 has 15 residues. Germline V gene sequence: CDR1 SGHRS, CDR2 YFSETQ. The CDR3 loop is CTSSLGGSSTDTQYF. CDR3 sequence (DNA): TGCACCAGCAGCTTAGGCGGGAGTAGCACAGATACGCAGTATTTT.

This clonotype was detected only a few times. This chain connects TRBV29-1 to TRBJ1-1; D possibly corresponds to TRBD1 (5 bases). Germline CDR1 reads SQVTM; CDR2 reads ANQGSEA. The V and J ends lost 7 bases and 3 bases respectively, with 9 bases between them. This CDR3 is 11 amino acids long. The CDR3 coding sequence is TGCAGCGCCGGGGCCCACACTGAAGCTTTCTTT. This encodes CSAGAHTEAFF.

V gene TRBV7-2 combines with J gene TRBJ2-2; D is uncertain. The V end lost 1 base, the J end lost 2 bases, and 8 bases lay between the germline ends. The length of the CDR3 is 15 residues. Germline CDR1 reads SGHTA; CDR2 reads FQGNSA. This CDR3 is CASSLDSVNTGELFF. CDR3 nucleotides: TGTGCCAGCAGCTTAGACTCGGTTAACACCGGGGAGCTGTTTTTT.

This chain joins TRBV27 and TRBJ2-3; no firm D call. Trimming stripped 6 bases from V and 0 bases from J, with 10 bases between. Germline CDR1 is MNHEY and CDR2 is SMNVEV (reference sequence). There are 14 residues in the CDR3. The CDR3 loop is CASRLSDSTDTQYF. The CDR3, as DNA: TGTGCCAGCAGGCTCTCTGATAGCACAGATACGCAGTATTTT.

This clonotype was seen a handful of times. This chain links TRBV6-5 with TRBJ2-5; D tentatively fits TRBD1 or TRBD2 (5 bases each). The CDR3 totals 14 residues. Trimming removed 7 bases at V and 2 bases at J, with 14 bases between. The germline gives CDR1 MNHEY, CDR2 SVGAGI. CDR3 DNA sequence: TGTGCCAGCACCAACGGGGCGTTGCAAGAGACCCAGTACTTC. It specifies CASTNGALQETQYF.

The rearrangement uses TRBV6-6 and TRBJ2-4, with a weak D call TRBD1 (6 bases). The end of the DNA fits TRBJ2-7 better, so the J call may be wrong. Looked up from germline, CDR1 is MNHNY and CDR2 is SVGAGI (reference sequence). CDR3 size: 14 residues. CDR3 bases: TGTGCCAGCGGACCATTAGGACAGAACTACGAGCAGTACTTC. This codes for CASGPLGQNYEQYF.

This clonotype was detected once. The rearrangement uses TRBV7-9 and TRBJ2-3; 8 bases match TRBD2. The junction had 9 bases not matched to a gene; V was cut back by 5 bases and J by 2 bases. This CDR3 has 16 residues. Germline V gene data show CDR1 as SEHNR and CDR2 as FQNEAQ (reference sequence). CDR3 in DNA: TGTGCCAGCAGCCTTACTAGCGGAGCACCCACAGATACGCAGTATTTT. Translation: CASSLTSGAPTDTQYF.

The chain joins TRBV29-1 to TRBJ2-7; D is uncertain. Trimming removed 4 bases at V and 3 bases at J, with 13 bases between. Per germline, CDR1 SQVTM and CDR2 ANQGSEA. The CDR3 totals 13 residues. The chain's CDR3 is CSVGMDGIYEQYF. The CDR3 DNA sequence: TGCAGCGTTGGAATGGATGGCATCTACGAGCAGTACTTC.

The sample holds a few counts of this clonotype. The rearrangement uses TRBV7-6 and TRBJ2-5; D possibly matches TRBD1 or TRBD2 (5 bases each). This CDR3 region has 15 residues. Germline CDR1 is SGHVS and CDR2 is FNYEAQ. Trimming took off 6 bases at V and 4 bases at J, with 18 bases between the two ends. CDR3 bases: TGTGCCAGCAGTCACACCCTGGGGACGTTAGAGACCCAGTACTTC. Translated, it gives CASSHTLGTLETQYF.

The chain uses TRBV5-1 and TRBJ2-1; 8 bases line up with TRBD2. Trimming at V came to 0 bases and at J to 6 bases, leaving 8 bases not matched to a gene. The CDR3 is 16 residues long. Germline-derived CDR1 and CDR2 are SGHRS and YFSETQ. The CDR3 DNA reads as TGCGCCAGCAGCTTGGCCGGGAAGAGCGGGGGCAATGAGCAGTTCTTC. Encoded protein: CASSLAGKSGGNEQFF.

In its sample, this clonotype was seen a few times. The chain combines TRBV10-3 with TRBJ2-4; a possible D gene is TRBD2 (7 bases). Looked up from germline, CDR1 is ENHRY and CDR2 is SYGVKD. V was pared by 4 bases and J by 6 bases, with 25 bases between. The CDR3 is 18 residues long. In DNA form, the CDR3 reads TGTGCCATCAGTGCCGTTCCGGGACACCCTACGGGGGGAAACATTCAGTACTTC. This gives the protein CAISAVPGHPTGGNIQYF.

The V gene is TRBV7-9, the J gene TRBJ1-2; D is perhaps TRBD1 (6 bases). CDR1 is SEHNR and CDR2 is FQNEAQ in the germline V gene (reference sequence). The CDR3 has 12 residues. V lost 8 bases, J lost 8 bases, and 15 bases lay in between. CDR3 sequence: CASHQDRSGYTF. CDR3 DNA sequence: TGTGCCAGCCACCAAGACAGGTCGGGCTACACCTTC.

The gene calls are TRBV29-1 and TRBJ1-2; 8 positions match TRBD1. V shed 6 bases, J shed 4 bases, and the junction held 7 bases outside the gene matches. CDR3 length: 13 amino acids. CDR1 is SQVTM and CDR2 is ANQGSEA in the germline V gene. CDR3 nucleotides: TGCAGCGTCGCCGTACAGGGGGGCTATGGCTACACCTTC. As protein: CSVAVQGGYGYTF.

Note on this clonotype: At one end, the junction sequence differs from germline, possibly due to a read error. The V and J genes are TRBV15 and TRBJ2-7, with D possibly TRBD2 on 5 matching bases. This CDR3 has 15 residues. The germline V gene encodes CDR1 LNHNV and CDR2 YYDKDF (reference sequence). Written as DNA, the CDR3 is TGTGCCACCAGCAGAGATTTCCTTGGACTGGGAGAGCAGTATTTC. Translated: CATSRDFLGLGEQYF.

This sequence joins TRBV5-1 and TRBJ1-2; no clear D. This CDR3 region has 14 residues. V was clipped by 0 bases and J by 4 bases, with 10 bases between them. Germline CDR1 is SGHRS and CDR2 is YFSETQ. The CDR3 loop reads CASSLEAASYGYTF. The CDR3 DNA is TGCGCCAGCAGCTTGGAGGCAGCTTCCTATGGCTACACCTTC.

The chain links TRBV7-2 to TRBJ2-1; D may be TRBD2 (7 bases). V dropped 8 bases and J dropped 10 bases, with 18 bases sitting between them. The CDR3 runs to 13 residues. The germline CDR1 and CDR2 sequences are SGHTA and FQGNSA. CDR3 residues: CASGYRGGFEQFF. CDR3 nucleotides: TGTGCCAGCGGCTATAGGGGGGGCTTCGAGCAGTTCTTC.

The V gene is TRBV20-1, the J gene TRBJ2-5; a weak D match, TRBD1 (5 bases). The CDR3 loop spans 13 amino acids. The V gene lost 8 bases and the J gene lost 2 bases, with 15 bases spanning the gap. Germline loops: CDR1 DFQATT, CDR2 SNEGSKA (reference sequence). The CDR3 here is CSSTQGRQETQYF. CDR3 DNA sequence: TGCAGTTCTACCCAGGGAAGGCAAGAGACCCAGTACTTC.

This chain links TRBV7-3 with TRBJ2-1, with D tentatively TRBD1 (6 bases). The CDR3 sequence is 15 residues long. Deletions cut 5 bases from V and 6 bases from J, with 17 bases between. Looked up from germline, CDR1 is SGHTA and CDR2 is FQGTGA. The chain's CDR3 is CASSPDGGGFNEQFF. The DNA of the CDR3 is TGTGCCAGCAGCCCTGATGGGGGCGGTTTCAATGAGCAGTTCTTC.

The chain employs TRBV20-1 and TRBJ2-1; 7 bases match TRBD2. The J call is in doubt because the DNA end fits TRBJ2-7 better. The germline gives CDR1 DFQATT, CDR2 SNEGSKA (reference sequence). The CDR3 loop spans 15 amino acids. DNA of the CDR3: TGCAGTGCTTCCCCCGCTAGCGGCGTTTACAATGAGCAGTACTTC. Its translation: CSASPASGVYNEQYF.

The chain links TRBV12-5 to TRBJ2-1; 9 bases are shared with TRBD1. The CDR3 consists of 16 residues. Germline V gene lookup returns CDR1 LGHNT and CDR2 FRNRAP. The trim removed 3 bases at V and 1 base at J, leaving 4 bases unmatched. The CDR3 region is CASGLSGTGSYNEQFF. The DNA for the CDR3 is TGTGCTAGTGGTTTATCCGGGACAGGGTCCTACAATGAGCAGTTCTTC.

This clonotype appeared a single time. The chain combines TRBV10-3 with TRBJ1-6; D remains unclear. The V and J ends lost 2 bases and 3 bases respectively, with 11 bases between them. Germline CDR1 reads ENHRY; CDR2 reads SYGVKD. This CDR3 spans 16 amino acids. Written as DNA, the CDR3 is TGTGCCATCAGTGAGATCCAGATCCTCTATAATTCACCCCTCCACTTT. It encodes CAISEIQILYNSPLHF.

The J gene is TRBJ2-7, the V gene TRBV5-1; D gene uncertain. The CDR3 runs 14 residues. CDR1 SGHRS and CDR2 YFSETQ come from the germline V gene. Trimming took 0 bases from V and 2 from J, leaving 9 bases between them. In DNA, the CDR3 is TGCGCCAGCAGCTTGGAACGGGCTCCCTACGAGCAGTACTTC. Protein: CASSLERAPYEQYF.

CDR3: CSASAGPSNQPQHF. The CDR3 region has the DNA TGCAGTGCTAGCGCGGGGCCTAGCAATCAGCCCCAGCATTTT. This chain joins TRBV20-1 and TRBJ1-5, with D tentatively TRBD1 (5 bases). Germline CDR1 is DFQATT and CDR2 is SNEGSKA (reference sequence). The CDR3 loop spans 14 amino acids. Trimming shortened V by 3 bases and J by 0 bases, and 9 bases separated the two germline ends.

In DNA, the CDR3 is TGTGCCAGCAGTTACGCCGACAGGGATGGAGATACGCAGTATTTT. Translating it yields CASSYADRDGDTQYF. The V call is TRBV6-6, the J call TRBJ2-3; 7 bases agree with TRBD1. The J segment lost 5 bases and the V segment lost 2 bases, leaving 7 bases of the junction unmatched. The CDR3 consists of 15 residues. Germline loops: CDR1 MNHNY, CDR2 SVGAGI (reference sequence).